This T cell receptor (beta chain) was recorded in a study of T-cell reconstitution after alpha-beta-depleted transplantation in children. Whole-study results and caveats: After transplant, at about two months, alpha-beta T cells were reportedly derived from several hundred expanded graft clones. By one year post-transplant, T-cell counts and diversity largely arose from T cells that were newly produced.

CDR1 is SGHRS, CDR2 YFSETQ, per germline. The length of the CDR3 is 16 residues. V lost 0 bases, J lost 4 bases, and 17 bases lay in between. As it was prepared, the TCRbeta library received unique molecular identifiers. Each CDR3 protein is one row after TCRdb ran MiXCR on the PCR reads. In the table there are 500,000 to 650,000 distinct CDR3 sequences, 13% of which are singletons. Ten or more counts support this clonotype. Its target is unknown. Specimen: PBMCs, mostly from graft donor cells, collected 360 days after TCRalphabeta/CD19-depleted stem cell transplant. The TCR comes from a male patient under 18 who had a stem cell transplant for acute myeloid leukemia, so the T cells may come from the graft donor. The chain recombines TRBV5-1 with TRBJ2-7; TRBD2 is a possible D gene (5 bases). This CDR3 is CASSLAVAGLGYEQYF. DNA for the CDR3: TGCGCCAGCAGCTTGGCCGTGGCAGGACTTGGTTACGAGCAGTACTTC.